The 9 T cell receptor beta chains below were found in one sample sequenced in a study of post-analysis software for immune sequencing data. Unique molecular identifiers were carried by the TCR beta cDNA libraries. TCRdb recomputed calls from the PCR reads with MiXCR, one row per CDR3 protein. The table lists 150,000 to 200,000 distinct CDR3 sequences, 30% of them singletons. Study-level results: Five or six TRBV segments, TRBV5-6, TRBV5-1 and TRBV20-1 among them, were found more frequent in patients than controls.

Their target antigens are unknown. The material sequenced was blood. Source of these receptors: a girl aged 5-17 years with multiple sclerosis.

For this clonotype: A single base separates this from a much larger clone, so it may be a read error. J is TRBJ2-6 and V is TRBV9, with 7 bases aligning to TRBD1. CDR3 size: 18 residues. CDR1 and CDR2 from the germline V gene are SGDLS and YYNGEE. V was pared by 3 bases and J by 0 bases, with 9 bases of the junction left unmatched. The CDR3: CASSAGARGLSGANVLTF. The CDR3 nucleotides are TGTGCCAGCAGCGCAGGGGCAAGGGGGCTCTCTGGGGCCAACGTCCTGACTTTC.

As for this clonotype: A much larger clone differs from this one at a single base, so this may be a read error. The rearrangement links TRBV29-1 to TRBJ2-7; tentative D call: TRBD1 (5 bases). Judging by the DNA end, TRBJ2-4 fits better; the J call may be wrong. The CDR3 is 16 amino acids. Germline assignment: CDR1 SQVTM and CDR2 ANQGSEA. As DNA, the CDR3 is TGCAGCGTTGAAGATGACGGCGGTTCCAGGGTGGACATTCAGTACTTC. Its protein is CSVEDDGGSRVDIQYF.

CDR3 DNA sequence: TGCGCCAGCAGCCAAGCGGACAGGGACGGCACTGAAGCTTTCTTT. This gives the protein CASSQADRDGTEAFF. The rearrangement uses TRBV4-1 and TRBJ1-1, with TRBD1 matching over 8 bases. CDR1 is MGHRA and CDR2 is YSYEKL in the germline V gene. V shed 1 base, J shed 4 bases, and the junction held 5 bases outside the gene matches. The CDR3 is made up of 15 amino acids.

The chain combines TRBV7-9 with TRBJ1-1; 7 nucleotides align to TRBD1. This CDR3 contains 16 residues. In germline, CDR1 is SEHNR, CDR2 FQNEAQ (reference sequence). Trimming cost V 5 bases and J 6 bases; bases outside gene matches: 15. The CDR3 region is CASSPTSTGSGAEAFF. In DNA, the CDR3 is TGTGCCAGCAGCCCAACATCGACAGGGTCGGGGGCTGAAGCTTTCTTT.

The chain combines TRBV5-1 with TRBJ2-1, with 11 nucleotides matching TRBD2. This CDR3 region has 15 residues. V lost 5 bases, J lost 8 bases, and 9 bases stayed unmatched. Germline V lookup: CDR1 SGHRS, CDR2 YFSETQ. The CDR3 DNA reads as TGCGCCAGCAGATTTATAGCGGGAGGGCCCCATGAGCAGTTCTTC. Translation gives CASRFIAGGPHEQFF. The full variable domain, rest sourced from reference TRBV5-1 and TRBJ2-1, is KAGVTQTPRYLIKTRGQQVTLSCSPISGHRSVSWYQQTPGQGLQFLFEYFSETQRNKGNFPGRFSGRQFSNSRSEMNVSTLELGDSALYLCASRFIAGGPHEQFFGPGTRLTVL.

The V gene is TRBV5-1, the J gene TRBJ2-1, with 9 bases that match TRBD1. The V gene's germline CDR1 is SGHRS and CDR2 YFSETQ. The CDR3 loop spans 16 amino acids. Trimming took 7 bases from V and 0 from J; bases not matched to a gene: 8. CDR3 nucleotides: TGCGCCAGCCCGGTAAGGGGACAGGGCTCCTACAATGAGCAGTTCTTC. Protein sequence: CASPVRGQGSYNEQFF.

Comment on this clonotype: A much larger clone is a single base away; this may be a read error. The V gene is TRBV6-5, the J gene TRBJ2-4; the D gene is possibly TRBD2 (6 bases). Gene TRBJ2-7 matches the end of the DNA better, so the J call may be wrong. The CDR3 is 15 residues long. Germline V gene sequence: CDR1 MNHEY, CDR2 SVGAGI. The DNA for the CDR3 is TGTGCCAGCAGTTATGACCGGGAGAGGGACTACGAGCAGTACTTC. Translated: CASSYDRERDYEQYF.

The CDR3 DNA is TGTGCCAGCAGCTTACCAGCGGGAGGACCGGAGATCAATGAGCAGTTCTTC. Its protein is CASSLPAGGPEINEQFF. This chain joins TRBV11-2 and TRBJ2-1, with 9 bases fitting TRBD2. With V trimmed by 2 bases and J by 6 bases, 11 bases remained unmatched. The germline gives CDR1 SGHAT, CDR2 FQNNGV. This CDR3 contains 17 residues. Complete variable domain (other parts from reference TRBV11-2 and TRBJ2-1): EAGVAQSPRYKIIEKRQSVAFWCNPISGHATLYWYQQILGQGPKLLIQFQNNGVVDDSQLPKDRFSAERLKGVDSTLKIQPAKLEDSAVYLCASSLPAGGPEINEQFFGPGTRLTVL.

This clonotype has only one observation. V is TRBV12-3 or TRBV12-4 and J is TRBJ2-7; D may match TRBD1 or TRBD2 (6 bases each). The J call may not be correct, given that the DNA end is closer to TRBJ2-5. There are 15 residues in the CDR3. CDR3 sequence reads: CASSLAGGQGETQYF. CDR3 bases: TGTGCCAGCAGTTTAGCGGGGGGACAAGGGGAGACCCAGTACTTC.